This TCR beta chain came from a study of blood T cell repertoires in COVID-19. The CDR3 sequence is 15 residues long. In germline, CDR1 is SGHAT, CDR2 FQDESV (reference sequence). Trimming cost V 2 bases and J 5 bases; bases outside gene matches: 6. Original processing methods: Estimated nucleated cell counts came from reference gene primer amplification. The assay was immunoSEQ multiplex PCR, and TCRdb's table has in-frame clones only and misses some. D and trimming come from the DNA, and the V and J calls and clone size come from that table. Among about 120,000 clones listed, roughly nine tenths were seen once.

This receptor was obtained from a man aged 65 to 85 who had recovered from COVID-19. The sample comprised peripheral blood. The V call is TRBV11-1, the J call TRBJ2-5, with 9 bases fitting TRBD2. CDR3 in DNA: TGTGCCAGCAGCTTATATACTAGCGGGTTGGAGACCCAGTACTTC. This gives the protein CASSLYTSGLETQYF.